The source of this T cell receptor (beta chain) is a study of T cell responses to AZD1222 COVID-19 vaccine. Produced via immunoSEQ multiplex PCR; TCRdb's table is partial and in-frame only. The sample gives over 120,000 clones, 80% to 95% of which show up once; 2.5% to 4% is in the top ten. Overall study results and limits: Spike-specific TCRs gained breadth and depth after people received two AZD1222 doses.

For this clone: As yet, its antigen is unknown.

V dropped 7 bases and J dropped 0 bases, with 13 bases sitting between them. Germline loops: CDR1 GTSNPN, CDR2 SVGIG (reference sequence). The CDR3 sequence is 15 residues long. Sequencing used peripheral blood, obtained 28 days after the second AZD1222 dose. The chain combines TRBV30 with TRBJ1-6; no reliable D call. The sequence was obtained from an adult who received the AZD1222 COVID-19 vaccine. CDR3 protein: CAYTASASYNSPLHF. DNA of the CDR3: TGTGCCTATACAGCCTCCGCCTCCTATAATTCACCCCTCCACTTT.